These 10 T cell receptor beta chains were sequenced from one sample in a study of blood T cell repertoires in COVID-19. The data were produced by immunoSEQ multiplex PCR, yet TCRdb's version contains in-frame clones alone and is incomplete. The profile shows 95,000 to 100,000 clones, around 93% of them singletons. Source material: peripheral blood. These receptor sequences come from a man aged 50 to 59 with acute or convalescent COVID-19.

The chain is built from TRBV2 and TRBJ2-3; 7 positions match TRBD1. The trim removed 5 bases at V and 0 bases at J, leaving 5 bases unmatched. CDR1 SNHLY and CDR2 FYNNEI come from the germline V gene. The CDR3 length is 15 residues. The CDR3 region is CASSPGTASTDTQYF. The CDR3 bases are TGTGCCAGCAGTCCCGGGACAGCTAGCACAGATACGCAGTATTTT.

The CDR3 sequence is CAISVQENQPQHF. The CDR3 region has the DNA TGTGCCATCAGTGTTCAGGAAAATCAGCCCCAGCATTTT. This rearrangement joins TRBV10-3 to TRBJ1-5; D gene uncertain. Trimming cost V 4 bases and J 4 bases, with 8 bases left between them. Per germline, CDR1 ENHRY and CDR2 SYGVKD. The CDR3 consists of 13 residues.

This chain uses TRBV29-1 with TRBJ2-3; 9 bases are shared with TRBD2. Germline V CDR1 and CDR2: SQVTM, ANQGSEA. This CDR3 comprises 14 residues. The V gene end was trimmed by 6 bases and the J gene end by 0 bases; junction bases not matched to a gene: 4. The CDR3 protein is CSVLAGVSTDTQYF. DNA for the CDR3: TGCAGCGTATTAGCGGGGGTTAGCACAGATACGCAGTATTTT.

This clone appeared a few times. The CDR3 here is CASSGWTGEETEAFF. The CDR3 DNA reads TGTGCCAGCAGCGGTTGGACAGGGGAGGAGACTGAAGCTTTCTTT. The rearrangement uses TRBV7-9 and TRBJ1-1, with 9 nucleotides matching TRBD1. From germline, CDR1 is SEHNR and CDR2 FQNEAQ (reference sequence). This CDR3 region has 15 residues. V lost 5 bases and J lost 5; bases outside the gene matches: 9.

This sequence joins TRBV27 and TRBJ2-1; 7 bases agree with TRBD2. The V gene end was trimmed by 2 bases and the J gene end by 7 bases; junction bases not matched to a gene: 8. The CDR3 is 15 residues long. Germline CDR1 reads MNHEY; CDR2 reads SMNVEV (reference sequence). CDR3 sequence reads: CASSLMEGGTNEQFF. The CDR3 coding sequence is TGTGCCAGCAGTTTAATGGAGGGAGGGACGAATGAGCAGTTCTTC.

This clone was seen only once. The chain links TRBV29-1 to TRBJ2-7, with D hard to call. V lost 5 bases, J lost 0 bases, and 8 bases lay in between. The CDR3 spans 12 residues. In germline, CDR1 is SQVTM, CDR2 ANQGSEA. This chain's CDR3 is CSVTVNSYEQYF. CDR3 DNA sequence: TGCAGCGTTACAGTGAACTCCTACGAGCAGTACTTC.

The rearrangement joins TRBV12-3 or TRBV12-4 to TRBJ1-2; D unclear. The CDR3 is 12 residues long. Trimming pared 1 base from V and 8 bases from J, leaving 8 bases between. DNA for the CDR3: TGTGCCAGCAGTTTAGGAGCTTACGGCTACACCTTC. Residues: CASSLGAYGYTF.

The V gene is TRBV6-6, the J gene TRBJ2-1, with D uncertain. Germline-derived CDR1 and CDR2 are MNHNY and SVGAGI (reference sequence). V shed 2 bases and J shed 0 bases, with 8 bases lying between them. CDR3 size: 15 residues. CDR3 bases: TGTGCCAGCAGTTACAGCGAAAGCTCCTACAATGAGCAGTTCTTC. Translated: CASSYSESSYNEQFF.

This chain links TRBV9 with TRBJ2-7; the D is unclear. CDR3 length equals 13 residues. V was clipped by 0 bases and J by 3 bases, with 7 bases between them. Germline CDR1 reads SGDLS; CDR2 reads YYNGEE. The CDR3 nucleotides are TGTGCCAGCAGCGTAGGGCCCAACTACGAGCAGTACTTC. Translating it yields CASSVGPNYEQYF.

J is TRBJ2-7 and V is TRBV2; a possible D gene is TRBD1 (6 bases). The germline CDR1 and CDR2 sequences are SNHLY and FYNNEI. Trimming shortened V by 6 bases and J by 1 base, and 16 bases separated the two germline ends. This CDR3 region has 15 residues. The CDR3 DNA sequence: TGTGCCAGCAGACGGAATGCAGGGGAATCCTACGAGCAGTACTTC. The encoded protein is CASRRNAGESYEQYF.